The rows below give T cell receptor beta chains drawn from one sample of a study of T cells in localized non-small cell lung cancer. Assay used: immunoSEQ multiplex PCR; TCRdb lists only in-frame clones, some missing. The sample has over 30,000 clones; over 75% are singletons. The material was peripheral blood, obtained before any cancer treatment. These receptors originate from a woman aged 35-75 years with stage I lung adenocarcinoma. The conserved cysteine and the conserved F or W are not part of the CDR3 here. Each record gives: clone size, V gene, J gene, CDR3 protein. Some rows have no size entry. The others give once, few or many, or a class for an expanded clone.

>-|TRBV6-5|TRBJ1-4
ASSTHTATNEKLF
>once|TRBV29-1|TRBJ2-7
SVSGTARNEQY
>few|TRBV5-1|TRBJ1-3
ASSPTDGRGNTIY
>-|TRBV19|TRBJ2-1
ASSIGASGRGGGYNEQF
>-|TRBV6-1|TRBJ2-7
AISAPRGQGISYEQY
>-|TRBV5-5|TRBJ2-1
ASSLAASLEQF
>-|TRBV5-1|TRBJ2-4
ASSLGQESGIQY
>-|TRBV27|TRBJ2-3
ASSFRLDMTSTDTQY
>-|TRBV14|TRBJ2-7
ASSQVSGFEQY
>-|TRBV6-6|TRBJ2-2
ASSYSGRRELF
>-|TRBV15|TRBJ2-3
ATTWDRVTDTQY
>once|TRBV19|TRBJ2-7
ASSPGGTSGYEQY
>-|TRBV30|TRBJ1-4
AWIPGTGNEKLF